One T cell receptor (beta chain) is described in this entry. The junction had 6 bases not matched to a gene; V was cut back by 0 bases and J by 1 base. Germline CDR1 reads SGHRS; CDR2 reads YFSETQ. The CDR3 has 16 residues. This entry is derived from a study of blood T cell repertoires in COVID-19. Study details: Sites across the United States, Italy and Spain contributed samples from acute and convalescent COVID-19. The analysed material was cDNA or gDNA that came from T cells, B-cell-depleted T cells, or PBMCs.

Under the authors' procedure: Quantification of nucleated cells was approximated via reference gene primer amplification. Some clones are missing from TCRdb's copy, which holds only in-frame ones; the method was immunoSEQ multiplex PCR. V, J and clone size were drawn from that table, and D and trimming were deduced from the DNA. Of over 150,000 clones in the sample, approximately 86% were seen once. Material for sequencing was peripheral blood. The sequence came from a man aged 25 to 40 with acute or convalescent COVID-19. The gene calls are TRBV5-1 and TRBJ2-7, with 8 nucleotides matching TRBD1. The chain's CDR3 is CASSLGRDRLSYEQYF. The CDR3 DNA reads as TGCGCCAGCAGCTTGGGACGGGACAGGCTTTCCTACGAGCAGTACTTC.